The rows below give T cell receptor beta chains drawn from one sample of a study of blood T cells in healthy people across ages. TCRdb called the 5' RACE reads again in MiXCR, with one record for every CDR3 protein. The sample shows hundreds of thousands of distinct CDR3 sequences, roughly 58% of them seen only once. The sequenced material came from blood. The receptors were sampled from a man in his 60s in good health. The CDR3 runs from the conserved cysteine through the conserved F or W. A D gene is named only where the DNA matches it firmly. Clone size is given for some rows only: seen once, a few or many times, or a class if the clone is expanded.

v_gene	j_gene	d_gene	abundance	CDR3nt	CDR3aa
TRBV6-1	TRBJ2-1	TRBD1	-	TGTGCCAGCAGTGAAGCTGACAGGGGGGGATACAATGAGCAGTTCTTC	CASSEADRGGYNEQFF
TRBV7-8	TRBJ2-1	TRBD2	few	TGTGCCAGCAGCTTACGCGGGGGGGCATGGAATGAGCAGTTCTTC	CASSLRGGAWNEQFF
TRBV20-1	TRBJ1-5	-	-	TGCAGTGCTATATCTGGCGATCAGCCCCAGCATTTT	CSAISGDQPQHF
TRBV10-3	TRBJ1-1	TRBD1	once	TGTGCCCCGGGACAGGGGATGAACACTGAAGCTTTCTTT	CAPGQGMNTEAFF
TRBV3-1	TRBJ2-5	-	few	TGTGCCAGCAGCCAAGTCGGCTTGGGGGCGGGGGAGACCCAGTACTTC	CASSQVGLGAGETQYF
TRBV3-1	TRBJ2-6	-	-	TGTGCCAGCAGCCAACCTTACTCCCGTCTCGGGGCCAACGTCCTGACTTTC	CASSQPYSRLGANVLTF
TRBV27	TRBJ2-5	TRBD1	-	TGTGCCAGCAGTTTATCGGGACAGGGGTGGAATGAGCAGTACTTC	CASSLSGQGWNEQYF
TRBV10-3	TRBJ1-5	TRBD1	few	TGTGCCATCAGTGGTGGGACAGATAGCAATCAGCCCCAGCATTTT	CAISGGTDSNQPQHF
TRBV4-1	TRBJ2-5	TRBD2	once	TGCGCCAGCAGCCTGGGACTAGCGGGGGGGCCTGGCTATGAGCAGTACTTC	CASSLGLAGGPGYEQYF
TRBV20-1	TRBJ1-4	-	-	TGCAGTGCTCCCCGTATCACTAATGAAAAACTGTTTTTT	CSAPRITNEKLFF
TRBV14	TRBJ2-5	TRBD2	-	TGTGCCAGCAGCCGCGGACTAGCGCTAACCCCACAAGAGACCCAGTACTTC	CASSRGLALTPQETQYF
TRBV3-1	TRBJ2-6	-	few	TGTGCCAGCAGTCTGGAGTCTGGGGCCAACGTCCTGACTTTC	CASSLESGANVLTF
TRBV7-2	TRBJ2-3	-	-	TGTGCCAGCAAGACGTGGGCGGTCCCAGATACGCAGTATTTT	CASKTWAVPDTQYF
TRBV6-5	TRBJ2-7	TRBD1	-	TGTGCCAGCAGTACCGGGACAGCCACCTACGAGCAGTACTTC	CASSTGTATYEQYF
TRBV6-1	TRBJ2-5	-	-	TGTGCCAGCAGTCCCAGGAGGGGTGTCCACTCCCAAGAGACCCAGTACTTC	CASSPRRGVHSQETQYF
TRBV20-1	TRBJ2-3	-	-	TGCAGTGCTAGAGTTTTTGGCGGCAGCACAGATACGCAGTATTTT	CSARVFGGSTDTQYF
TRBV6-1	TRBJ2-5	-	-	TGTGCCAGCAGTGTAGGGATGGAGACCCAGTACTTC	CASSVGMETQYF
TRBV5-6	TRBJ2-3	TRBD1	-	TGTGCCAGCAGCTTGCCAGGGGGTACAGATACGCAGTATTTT	CASSLPGGTDTQYF
TRBV7-2	TRBJ2-7	TRBD2	few	TGTGCCAGCAGCGAACGAGTAGCGGGGGCCTCCTACGAGCAGTACTTC	CASSERVAGASYEQYF
TRBV24-1	TRBJ2-3	TRBD1	-	TGTGCCACCAGTGACAGGGGTACAGGGGATCACACAGATACGCAGTATTTT	CATSDRGTGDHTDTQYF
TRBV28	TRBJ1-1	-	-	TGTGCCAGCGGAGGAATCATGAACACTGAAGCTTTCTTT	CASGGIMNTEAFF
TRBV29-1	TRBJ2-5	TRBD1	-	TGCAGCGTTGTGACAGGGGGATTGGGGGAGACCCAGTACTTC	CSVVTGGLGETQYF
TRBV29-1	TRBJ1-2	-	once	TGCAGCGTTGAAGATAGAGGGCAGGGAGCTTATGGCTACACCTTC	CSVEDRGQGAYGYTF